This is a list of T cell receptor beta chains from one sample in a study of CD8 T cells in Susac syndrome. TCRdb independently ran MiXCR on the immunoSEQ multiplex PCR reads; one entry per CDR3 protein. The sample consists of just over 300,000 distinct CDR3 sequences, around 92% of them appearing once. Sequencing used CD4+ T cells from PBMCs. These receptors came from a human donor with multiple sclerosis. The CDR3 runs from the conserved cysteine through the conserved F or W. A D gene is named only where the DNA matches it firmly. A clone size is listed for some rows: how often the clone was seen (once, few, many), or a class if it is expanded.

J	V	D	size	DNA	CDR3
TRBJ2-4	TRBV11-2	TRBD2	.	TGTGCCAGCTCCAAACAGGGGTCGCCTAGCGGGGAAAACATTCAGTACTTC	CASSKQGSPSGENIQYF
TRBJ1-1	TRBV18	.	.	TGTGCCAGCTCACCCCGGGGGAACGGGAACACTGAAGCTTTCTTT	CASSPRGNGNTEAFF
TRBJ1-1	TRBV29-1	TRBD1	.	TGCAGCGTTGAAGTGGGACAGGGGATGAACACTGAAGCTTTCTTT	CSVEVGQGMNTEAFF
TRBJ1-1	TRBV7-2	.	.	TGTGCCAGCAACCCGGGGGGGATCATGAACACTGAAGCTTTCTTT	CASNPGGIMNTEAFF
TRBJ1-1	TRBV3-1	.	.	TGTGCCAGCAGCCAAGCACCCAGGGGAACTAATGAAGCTTTCTTT	CASSQAPRGTNEAFF
TRBJ2-5	TRBV27	TRBD2	once	TGTGCCAGCGGTCGCCTAAGCGGGAGGGAAGAGACCCAGTACTTC	CASGRLSGREETQYF
TRBJ2-3	TRBV7-7	.	.	TGTGCTAGCAGCTTGGATCGCACAGATACGCAGTATTTT	CASSLDRTDTQYF
TRBJ2-2	TRBV19	TRBD2	once	TGTGCCAGTAGTATAAGACTAGCTGGCACCGGGGAGCTGTTTTTT	CASSIRLAGTGELFF
TRBJ2-7	TRBV27	.	few	TGTGCCAGCGGCCAACAGGGTCAGAACGAGCAGTACTTC	CASGQQGQNEQYF
TRBJ2-3	TRBV23-1	.	once	TGCGCCAGCAGTCAATCTCTGAGGGCCAAAGTCACAGATACGCAGTATTTT	CASSQSLRAKVTDTQYF
TRBJ1-1	TRBV21-1	.	.	TGTGCCAGCAGCAAAGCTGTAAGGGACAGGGGGCCTGAAGCTTTCTTT	CASSKAVRDRGPEAFF
TRBJ2-2	TRBV3-1	.	.	TGTGCCAGCAGCCAAGCACAGAGTTGGATCGGGGAGCTGTTTTTT	CASSQAQSWIGELFF
TRBJ2-2	TRBV6-5	.	.	TGTGCCAGCAGTAACGGGCCGATCAGTGGCGGGGAGCTGTTTTTT	CASSNGPISGGELFF
TRBJ1-5	TRBV23-1	TRBD1	.	TGCGCCAGCAGCGCCCGGTCGGGCAGGGGGACTTATAGCAATCAGCCCCAGCATTTT	CASSARSGRGTYSNQPQHF
TRBJ1-2	TRBV7-8	.	.	TGTGCCAGCAGCTTAGCGCGGACACCACGCTATGGCTACACCTTC	CASSLARTPRYGYTF
TRBJ2-7	TRBV18	.	.	TGTGCCAGCTCGCACTCCCGCGTACAGCGAGTCTACGAGCAGTACTTC	CASSHSRVQRVYEQYF
TRBJ2-3	TRBV21-1	.	.	TGTGCCAGCAGCAAGAGAGGGCACGGACTCTCCACAGATACGCAGTATTTT	CASSKRGHGLSTDTQYF
TRBJ1-5	TRBV12-3/TRBV12-4	.	.	TGTGCCAGCAGTCACTCCAGGACAGAGTCGATGCATTTT	CASSHSRTESMHF
TRBJ2-7	TRBV29-1	.	.	TGCAGCGTTGGACAGGAGTACGAGCAGTACTTC	CSVGQEYEQYF
TRBJ2-5	TRBV6-4	.	.	TGTGCCAGCAGTGTATCGGTTTTGGAGACCCAGTACTTC	CASSVSVLETQYF
TRBJ1-2	TRBV6-2/TRBV6-3	.	.	TGTGCCAGCAGTAGCTACGACAGAGGGATCAGTTATGGCTACACCTTC	CASSSYDRGISYGYTF
TRBJ2-2	TRBV7-2	.	.	TGTGCCAGCAGCTTAGGATCGACCACCGGGGAGCTGTTTTTT	CASSLGSTTGELFF
TRBJ2-7	TRBV29-1	TRBD1	.	TGCAGCGTTGATGAGGGACAGACCCCGGAGCAGTACTTC	CSVDEGQTPEQYF
TRBJ1-1	TRBV5-6	.	.	TGTGCCAGCAGCTTTGGGATGGATATTGGGGCTGGGACCACTGAAGCTTTCTTT	CASSFGMDIGAGTTEAFF
TRBJ2-7	TRBV19	.	.	TGTGCCAGTGGGAAGCGAACGACCTACGAGCAGTACTTC	CASGKRTTYEQYF
TRBJ2-7	TRBV20-1	TRBD1	.	TGCAGTGCTGGCGGACAGGGGGACTACGAGCAGTACTTC	CSAGGQGDYEQYF
TRBJ2-1	TRBV7-8	TRBD1	.	TGTGCCAGCAGCACCAGGACAGGGGGCTTCAATGAGCAGTTCTTC	CASSTRTGGFNEQFF
TRBJ2-6	TRBV6-1	.	.	TGTGCCAGCAGTGAATCTCGGGGGCCTGGGGCCAACGTCCTGACTTTC	CASSESRGPGANVLTF
TRBJ2-5	TRBV6-2/TRBV6-3	.	few	TGTGCCAGCGGGACCGGGGCCGTAAATCAGTACTTC	CASGTGAVNQYF
TRBJ1-1	TRBV7-8	.	.	TGTGCCAGCATACGGACGGAAATGAACACTGAAGCTTTCTTT	CASIRTEMNTEAFF
TRBJ1-5	TRBV5-6	.	.	TGTGCCAGCAGCTTGAGGGGGGCGCGAAATCAGCCCCAGCATTTT	CASSLRGARNQPQHF
TRBJ2-5	TRBV7-2	.	.	TGTGCCAGCAGCTCCGAGCGGAGACGAGGGGAGACCCAGTACTTC	CASSSERRRGETQYF
TRBJ2-3	TRBV24-1	.	.	TGTGCCACCAGTGATTTCGTCGGAGGCACAGATACGCAGTATTTT	CATSDFVGGTDTQYF
TRBJ1-6	TRBV11-1	.	.	TGTGCCAGCAGCTGGACGGACAGCCGGGATTCACCCCTCCACTTT	CASSWTDSRDSPLHF
TRBJ2-3	TRBV2	TRBD2	.	TGTGCCAGCGCATGGGGGGAGGGAGGGAGCACAGATACGCAGTATTTT	CASAWGEGGSTDTQYF
TRBJ1-4	TRBV12-3/TRBV12-4	.	.	TGTGCCAGCAGTCCCCAACTCTATCAGACAGAAATTAATGAAAAACTGTTTTTT	CASSPQLYQTEINEKLFF
TRBJ2-2	TRBV14	TRBD2	.	TGTGCCAGCAGCCAAACACCGGGACTAGGGCCCTTTTACACCGGGGAGCTGTTTTTT	CASSQTPGLGPFYTGELFF
TRBJ2-7	TRBV29-1	.	few	TGCAGCGTTGGTTTTTCGGACGAGCAGTACTTC	CSVGFSDEQYF
TRBJ2-5	TRBV12-3/TRBV12-4	.	.	TGTGCCAGCAGTCCTCGCGGGATCGGGACCCAGTACTTC	CASSPRGIGTQYF
TRBJ2-7	TRBV3-1	.	.	TGTGCCAGCAGCCAGGCTTACTCCTCCTACGAGCAGTACTTC	CASSQAYSSYEQYF
TRBJ2-1	TRBV7-2	TRBD1	.	TGTGCCAGCAGCTTAGCGAGGACAGGGTATAATGAGCAGTTCTTC	CASSLARTGYNEQFF
TRBJ2-1	TRBV12-3/TRBV12-4	TRBD1	.	TGTGCCAGCAGTCTTGGGACAGGGAGGAATGAGCAGTTCTTC	CASSLGTGRNEQFF
TRBJ2-3	TRBV24-1	.	.	TGTGCCACCAGTGGTAGCACAGATACGCAGTATTTT	CATSGSTDTQYF
TRBJ1-1	TRBV19	.	.	TGTGCCAGTAGCAATACAATTCAAACTGAAGCTTTCTTT	CASSNTIQTEAFF
TRBJ1-1	TRBV29-1	TRBD1	few	TGCAGCGTTGAGAGACAGGGGGGAATGAACACTGAAGCTTTCTTT	CSVERQGGMNTEAFF
TRBJ2-5	TRBV20-1	TRBD1	.	TGCAGTGCTCCTCTGCCCGGGACAGGGCAAGAGACCCAGTACTTC	CSAPLPGTGQETQYF
TRBJ2-2	TRBV5-1	.	.	TGCGCCAGCTACCAGGGGTACTCCACCGGGGAGCTGTTTTTT	CASYQGYSTGELFF
TRBJ2-7	TRBV30	.	.	TGTGCCCGGGAGTCCGATAGGGTGGGCGAGCAGTACTTC	CARESDRVGEQYF
TRBJ2-3	TRBV12-3/TRBV12-4	.	.	TGTGCCAGCATCCTTAGCGGTGCACCCACAGATACGCAGTATTTT	CASILSGAPTDTQYF
TRBJ2-5	TRBV20-1	.	.	TGCAGTGCTAGACTGGCAAAGAAAGAGACCCAGTACTTC	CSARLAKKETQYF
TRBJ1-1	TRBV6-6	TRBD1	once	TGTGCCACGGCTATGGGGGACAGGGTTTACACTGAAGCTTTCTTT	CATAMGDRVYTEAFF
TRBJ2-5	TRBV3-1	.	.	TGTGCCAGCAGCCAAGAGGGGATTTCGGAGACCCAGTACTTC	CASSQEGISETQYF
TRBJ1-6	TRBV12-3/TRBV12-4	.	.	TGTGCCAGCAGTTTACAGGTTCGCCATAATTCACCCCTCCACTTT	CASSLQVRHNSPLHF
TRBJ2-2	TRBV7-9	.	.	TGTGCCAGCAGATCCAATAGTCGGGGTTTGAACACCGGGGAGCTGTTTTTT	CASRSNSRGLNTGELFF
TRBJ2-1	TRBV4-1	TRBD2	once	TGCGCCAGCAGCCAAGAAAGAAGCGGGACCCCCTACAATGAGCAGTTCTTC	CASSQERSGTPYNEQFF
TRBJ2-1	TRBV3-1	.	.	TGTGCCAGCAGCCCATTCGACTTGTTCACCTACAATGAGCAGTTCTTC	CASSPFDLFTYNEQFF
TRBJ2-3	TRBV5-1	.	.	TGCGCCAGCAGCTTGGGTGACGTGAGAAGCACAGATACGCAGTATTTT	CASSLGDVRSTDTQYF
TRBJ1-1	TRBV18	.	.	TGTGCCAGCTCACCATCAGCTAGGAACACTGAAGCTTTCTTT	CASSPSARNTEAFF
TRBJ2-2	TRBV19	.	few	TGTGCCAGTAGGGGGACTGCGAACACCGGGGAGCTGTTTTTT	CASRGTANTGELFF